This TCR beta chain stems from a study of shared clonotypes between healthy human individuals. Study-level background: Donor ages ranged 18 to 49 years: two women, a few men.

General study results and limits: Among non-shared clonotypes, generation probabilities were lower than among those shared by all four donors.

V dropped 0 bases and J dropped 2 bases, with 14 bases sitting between them. There are 16 residues in the CDR3. CDR1 is MNHEY, CDR2 SMNVEV, per germline (reference sequence). The material for each subset, its genomic DNA, was split evenly across several immunoSEQ plates. Some clones are missing from TCRdb's copy, which holds only in-frame ones; the method was immunoSEQ multiplex PCR. The table records around 690,000 clones, roughly 87% of them present only once. Concerning this clone itself: Antigen specificity is unknown.

CD8 memory merged CD45RO+ with CCR7-negative CD45RA+ TemRA cells. Source material: memory CD8+ T cells from PBMCs. This sample's subset: CD45RO+ cells pooled with CCR7-negative TemRA cells. The sequence was collected from a young man in good health. Some clones in this sample may be carry-over from other donors' samples. The chain joins TRBV27 to TRBJ2-7; D unclear. CDR3 DNA sequence: TGTGCCAGCAGTTTATCGTTCTCTAATGCGGCCTACGAGCAGTACTTC. Its translation: CASSLSFSNAAYEQYF.